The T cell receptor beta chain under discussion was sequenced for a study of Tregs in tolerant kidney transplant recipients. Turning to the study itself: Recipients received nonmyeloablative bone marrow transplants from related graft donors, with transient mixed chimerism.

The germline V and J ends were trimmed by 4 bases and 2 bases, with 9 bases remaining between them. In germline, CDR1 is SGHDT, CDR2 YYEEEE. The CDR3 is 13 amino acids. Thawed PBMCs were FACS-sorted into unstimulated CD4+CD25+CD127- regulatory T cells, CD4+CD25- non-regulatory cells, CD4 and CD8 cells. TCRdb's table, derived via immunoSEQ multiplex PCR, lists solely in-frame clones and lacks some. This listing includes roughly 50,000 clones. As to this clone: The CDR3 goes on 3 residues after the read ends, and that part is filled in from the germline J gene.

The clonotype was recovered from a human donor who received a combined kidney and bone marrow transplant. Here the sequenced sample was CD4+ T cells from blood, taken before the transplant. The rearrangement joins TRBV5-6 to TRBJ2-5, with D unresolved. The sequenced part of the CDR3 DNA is TGTGCCAGCAGCCGACTTGAACAAGAGACC. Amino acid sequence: CASSRLEQET. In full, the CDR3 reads CASSRLEQETQYF.